The sequence of this T cell receptor beta chain was determined in a study of shared clonotypes between healthy human individuals. Study findings and constraints: An expected dependence of interdonor clonotype sharing on sequencing depth was noted. Limitation of the genetic and exposure-history diversity represented came from the few donors. When compared with the clonotypes that were shared by all four sorted-subset donors, the non-shared clonotypes turned out to have lower generation probabilities.

This CDR3 is built from 14 residues. V dropped 3 bases and J dropped 6; count of bases not matched to a gene: 7. Per the germline V gene, CDR1 is LNHDA and CDR2 is SQIVND (reference sequence). Replicate PCRs for sorted subsets used about 200 ng DNA; this equaled tens of thousands of T cell genomes. Sequenced by immunoSEQ multiplex PCR; TCRdb stores in-frame clones only, minus some. The table lists about 2 million clones, around 96% of them singletons, with around 1.2% in the top ten. Naive CD8 cells were CD45RO-negative, positively selected for CCR7, excluding terminally differentiated effector memory CD45RA+ cells. As for this clone: The antigen is undetermined.

V usage is TRBV19 and J usage is TRBJ2-7; 8 bases agree with TRBD1. Sequencing was carried out using naive CD8+ T cells sorted from blood. The source is a man aged 18 to 35 in good health. Here the CDR3 DNA reads TGTGCCAGTAGTATCCGGCAGGGGGCAAGCGAGCAGTACTTC. It codes for CASSIRQGASEQYF.